This T cell receptor beta chain was sequenced during a study of T-cell memory formation after mild COVID-19. At the level of the study: Largely donor-specific TCR clusters were found. Study outcomes and limitations: Whether second-wave clones peaking at day 37 were SARS-CoV-2 specific went unconfirmed. Among contracting clones, CD4+ were mainly CM/EM and CD8+ enriched in EMRA. Contracting clones, day 15 to 85, had balanced CD4/CD8, and later expanders favored CD4+.

At least ten counts were recorded for this clonotype. The antigen is not known. TCRdb analysed the 5' RACE reads with MiXCR anew, one entry per CDR3 protein. The sample shows a few hundred thousand distinct CDR3 sequences, approximately 20% of them seen only once. The germline CDR1 and CDR2 sequences are SEHNR and FQNEAQ (reference sequence). CDR3 size: 15 residues. V lost 5 bases and J lost 4; bases outside the gene matches: 6. The chain couples TRBV7-9 to TRBJ2-1, with TRBD1 identical over 9 bases. This clonotype was obtained from a man between 18 and 35 years old who had mild COVID-19 (a few samples of this study predate the infection). Cell type and time point are not known. The source material was PBMCs or a T cell subset sorted from them (not recorded which). CDR3 DNA: TGTGCCAGCAGCACCCCGGACAGGGGATACAATGAGCAGTTCTTC. Translation: CASSTPDRGYNEQFF.